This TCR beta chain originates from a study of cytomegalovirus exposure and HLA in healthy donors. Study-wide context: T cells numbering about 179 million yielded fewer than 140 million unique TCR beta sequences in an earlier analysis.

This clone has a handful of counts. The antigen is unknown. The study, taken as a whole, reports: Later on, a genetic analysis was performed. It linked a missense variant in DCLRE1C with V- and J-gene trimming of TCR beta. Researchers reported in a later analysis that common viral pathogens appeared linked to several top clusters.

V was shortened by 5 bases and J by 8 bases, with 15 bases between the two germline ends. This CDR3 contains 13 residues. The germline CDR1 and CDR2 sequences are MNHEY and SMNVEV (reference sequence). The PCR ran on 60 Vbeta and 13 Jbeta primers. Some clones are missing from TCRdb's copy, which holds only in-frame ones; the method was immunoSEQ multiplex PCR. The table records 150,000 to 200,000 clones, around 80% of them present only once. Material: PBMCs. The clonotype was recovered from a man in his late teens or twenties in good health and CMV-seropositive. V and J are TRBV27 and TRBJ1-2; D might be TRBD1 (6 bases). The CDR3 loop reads CASSGTGGRGYTF. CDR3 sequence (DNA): TGTGCCAGCAGTGGGACGGGGGGGCGAGGCTACACCTTC.